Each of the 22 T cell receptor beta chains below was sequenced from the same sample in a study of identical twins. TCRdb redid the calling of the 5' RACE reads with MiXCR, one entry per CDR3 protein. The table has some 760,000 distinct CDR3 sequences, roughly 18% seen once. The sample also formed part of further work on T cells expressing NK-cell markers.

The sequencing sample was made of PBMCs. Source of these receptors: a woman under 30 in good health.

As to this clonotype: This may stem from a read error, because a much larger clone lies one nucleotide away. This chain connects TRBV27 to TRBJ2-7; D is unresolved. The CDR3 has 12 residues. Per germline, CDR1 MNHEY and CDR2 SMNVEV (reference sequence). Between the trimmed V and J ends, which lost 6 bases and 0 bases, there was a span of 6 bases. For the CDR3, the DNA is TGTGCCAGCAGCCATAACTCCTACGAGCAGTACTTC. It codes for CASSHNSYEQYF.

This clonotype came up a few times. In DNA, the CDR3 is TGTGCCAGCAGCGTAGACAGCGGGGCCAAGTTCTTC. It encodes CASSVDSGAKFF. The V call is TRBV9, the J call TRBJ2-1, with 7 positions matching TRBD2. Germline V gene data show CDR1 as SGDLS and CDR2 as YYNGEE. CDR3 length: 12 amino acids. V trimming: 0 bases; J trimming: 14 bases; junction bases outside the gene matches: 5.

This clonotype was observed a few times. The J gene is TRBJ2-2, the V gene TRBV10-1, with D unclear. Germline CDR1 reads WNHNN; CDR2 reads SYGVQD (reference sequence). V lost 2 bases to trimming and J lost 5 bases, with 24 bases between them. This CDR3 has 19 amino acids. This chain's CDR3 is CASSELQGLLGSGTGELFF. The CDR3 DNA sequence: TGCGCCAGCAGTGAGCTACAAGGTCTCTTAGGGTCTGGGACCGGGGAGCTGTTTTTT.

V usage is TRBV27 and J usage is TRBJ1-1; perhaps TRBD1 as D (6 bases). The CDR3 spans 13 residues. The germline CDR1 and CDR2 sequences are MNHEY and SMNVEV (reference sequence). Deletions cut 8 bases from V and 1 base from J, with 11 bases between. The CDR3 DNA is TGTGCCAGCCACAGGGTTTCGAACACTGAAGCTTTCTTT. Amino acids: CASHRVSNTEAFF.

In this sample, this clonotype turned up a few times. The CDR3 bases are TGTGCCAGCAGCCTCGGTCCCCCCGAAGCTTTCTTT. This sequence encodes CASSLGPPEAFF. The rearrangement uses TRBV2 and TRBJ1-1, with D uncertain. The V end was cut by 6 bases, the J end by 8 bases, with 13 bases between. In germline, CDR1 is SNHLY, CDR2 FYNNEI. The CDR3 has 12 residues.

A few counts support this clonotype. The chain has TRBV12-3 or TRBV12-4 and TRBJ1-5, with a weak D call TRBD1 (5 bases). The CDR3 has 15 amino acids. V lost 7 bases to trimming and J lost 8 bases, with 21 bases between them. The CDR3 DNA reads TGTGCCAGCACCTTTTCCCGCCGGACAATCAAGCCCCAGCATTTT. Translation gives CASTFSRRTIKPQHF.

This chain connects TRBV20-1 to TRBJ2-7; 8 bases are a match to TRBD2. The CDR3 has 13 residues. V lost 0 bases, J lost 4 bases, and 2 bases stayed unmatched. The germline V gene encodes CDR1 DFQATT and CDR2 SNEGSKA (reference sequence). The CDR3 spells CSAREEREYEQYF. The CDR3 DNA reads TGCAGTGCTAGAGAAGAGCGGGAGTACGAGCAGTACTTC.

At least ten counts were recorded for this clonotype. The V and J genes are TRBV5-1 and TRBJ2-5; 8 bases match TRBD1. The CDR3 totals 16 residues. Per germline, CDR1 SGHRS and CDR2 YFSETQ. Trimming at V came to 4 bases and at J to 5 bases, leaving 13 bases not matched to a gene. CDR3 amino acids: CASSAFGTGLTETQYF. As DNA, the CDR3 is TGCGCCAGCAGCGCGTTCGGGACAGGCCTCACGGAGACCCAGTACTTC.

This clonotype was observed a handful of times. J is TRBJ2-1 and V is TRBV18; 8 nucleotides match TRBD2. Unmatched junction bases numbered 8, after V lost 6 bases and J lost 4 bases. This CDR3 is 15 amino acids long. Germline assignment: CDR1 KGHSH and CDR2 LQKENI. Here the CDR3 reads CASSKVAGIYNEQFF. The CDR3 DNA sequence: TGTGCCAGCTCGAAAGTAGCGGGGATTTACAATGAGCAGTTCTTC.

For the CDR3, the DNA is TGCAGTGCTAGAAAGGGACAGGGTACCTACGAGCAGTACTTC. Residues: CSARKGQGTYEQYF. The chain employs TRBV20-1 and TRBJ2-7; 9 bases match TRBD1. V dropped 2 bases and J dropped 2; count of bases not matched to a gene: 4. This CDR3 spans 14 amino acids. The germline V gene encodes CDR1 DFQATT and CDR2 SNEGSKA (reference sequence).

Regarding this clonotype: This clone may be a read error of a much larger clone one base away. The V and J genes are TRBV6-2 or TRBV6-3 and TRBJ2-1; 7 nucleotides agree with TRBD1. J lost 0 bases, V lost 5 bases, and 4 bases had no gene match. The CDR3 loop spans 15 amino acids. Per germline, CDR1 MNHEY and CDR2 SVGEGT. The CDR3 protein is CASSAQGSSYNEQFF. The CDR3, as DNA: TGTGCCAGCAGTGCACAGGGGAGCTCCTACAATGAGCAGTTCTTC.

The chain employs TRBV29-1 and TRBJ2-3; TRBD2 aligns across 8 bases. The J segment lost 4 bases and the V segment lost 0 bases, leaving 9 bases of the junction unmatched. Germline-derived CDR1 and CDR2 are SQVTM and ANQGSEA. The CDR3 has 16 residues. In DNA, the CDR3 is TGCAGCGTTGAAGATCGGCTAGCGGGTGTCCCAGATACGCAGTATTTT. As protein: CSVEDRLAGVPDTQYF.

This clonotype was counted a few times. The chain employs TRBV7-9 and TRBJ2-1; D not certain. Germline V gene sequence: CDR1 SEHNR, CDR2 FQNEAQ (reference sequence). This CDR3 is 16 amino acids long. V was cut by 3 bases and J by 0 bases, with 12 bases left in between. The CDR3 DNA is TGTGCCAGCAGCTTTACGAAGGAGAGCTCCTACAATGAGCAGTTCTTC. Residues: CASSFTKESSYNEQFF.

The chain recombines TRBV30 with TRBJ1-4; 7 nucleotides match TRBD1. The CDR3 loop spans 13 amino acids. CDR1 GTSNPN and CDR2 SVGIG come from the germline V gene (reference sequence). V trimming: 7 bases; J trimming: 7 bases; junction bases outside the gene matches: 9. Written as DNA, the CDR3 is TGTGCCTCTACAGGGGCTCGGGGTGAAAAACTGTTTTTT. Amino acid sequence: CASTGARGEKLFF.

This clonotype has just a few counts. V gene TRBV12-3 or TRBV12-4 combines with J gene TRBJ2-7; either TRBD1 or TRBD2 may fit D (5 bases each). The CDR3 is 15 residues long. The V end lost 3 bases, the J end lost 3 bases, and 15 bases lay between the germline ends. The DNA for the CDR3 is TGTGCCAGCAGTTTTGGGGACCTCCGAATCTACGAGCAGTACTTC. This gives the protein CASSFGDLRIYEQYF.

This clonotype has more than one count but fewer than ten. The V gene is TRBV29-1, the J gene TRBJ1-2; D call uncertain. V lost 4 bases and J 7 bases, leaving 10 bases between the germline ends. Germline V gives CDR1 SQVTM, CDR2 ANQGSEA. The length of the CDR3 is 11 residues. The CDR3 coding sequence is TGCAGCGTTGGCGGGGTTTCTGGCTACACCTTC. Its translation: CSVGGVSGYTF. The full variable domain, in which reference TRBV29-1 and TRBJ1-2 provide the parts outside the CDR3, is SAVISQKPSRDICQRGTSLTIQCQVDSQVTMMFWYRQQPGQSLTLIATANQGSEATYESGFVIDKFPISRPNLTFSTLTVSNMSPEDSSIYLCSVGGVSGYTFGSGTRLTVV.

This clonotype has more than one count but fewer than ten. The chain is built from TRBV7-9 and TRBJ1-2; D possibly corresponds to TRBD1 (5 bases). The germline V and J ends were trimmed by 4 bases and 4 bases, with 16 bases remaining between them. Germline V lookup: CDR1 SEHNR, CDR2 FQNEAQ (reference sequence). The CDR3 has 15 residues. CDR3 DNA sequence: TGTGCCAGCAGCTCCTCCAGGGCAGCGCTCTATGGCTACACCTTC. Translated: CASSSSRAALYGYTF.

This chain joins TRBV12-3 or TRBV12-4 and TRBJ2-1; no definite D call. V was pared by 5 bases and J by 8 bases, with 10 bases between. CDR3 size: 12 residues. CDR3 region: CASSPRRDEQFF. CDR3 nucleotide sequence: TGTGCCAGCAGTCCCCGCCGGGATGAGCAGTTCTTC.

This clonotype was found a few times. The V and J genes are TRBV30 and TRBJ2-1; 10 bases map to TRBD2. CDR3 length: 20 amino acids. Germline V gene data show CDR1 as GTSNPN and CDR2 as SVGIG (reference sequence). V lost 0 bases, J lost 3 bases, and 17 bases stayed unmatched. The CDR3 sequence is CAWSVLRPSSGSSYYNEQFF. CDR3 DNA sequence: TGTGCCTGGAGTGTACTGCGTCCATCTAGCGGGAGTTCCTACTACAATGAGCAGTTCTTC. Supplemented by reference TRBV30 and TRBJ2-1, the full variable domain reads SQTIHQWPATLVQPVGSPLSLECTVEGTSNPNLYWYRQAAGRGLQLLFYSVGIGQISSEVPQNLSASRPQDRQFILSSKKLLLSDSGFYLCAWSVLRPSSGSSYYNEQFFGPGTRLTVL.

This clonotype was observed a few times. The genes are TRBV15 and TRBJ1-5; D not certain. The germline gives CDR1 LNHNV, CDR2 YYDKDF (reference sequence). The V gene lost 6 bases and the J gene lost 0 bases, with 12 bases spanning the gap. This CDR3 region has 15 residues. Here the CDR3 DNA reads TGTGCCACCAGGGGCCGGTCTTATAGCAATCAGCCCCAGCATTTT. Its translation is CATRGRSYSNQPQHF.

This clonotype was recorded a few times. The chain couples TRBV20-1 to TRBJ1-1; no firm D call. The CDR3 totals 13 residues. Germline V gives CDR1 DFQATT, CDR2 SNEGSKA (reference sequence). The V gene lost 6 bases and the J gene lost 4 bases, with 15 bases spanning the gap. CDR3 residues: CSAGRVEATEAFF. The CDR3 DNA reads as TGCAGTGCCGGTAGGGTGGAGGCCACTGAAGCTTTCTTT.

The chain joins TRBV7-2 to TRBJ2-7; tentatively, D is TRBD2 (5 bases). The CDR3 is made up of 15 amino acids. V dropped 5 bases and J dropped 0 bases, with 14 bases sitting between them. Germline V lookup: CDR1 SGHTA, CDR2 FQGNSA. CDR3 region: CASSLTSPSSYEQYF. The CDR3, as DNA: TGTGCCAGCAGCCTCACTAGTCCCAGCTCCTACGAGCAGTACTTC. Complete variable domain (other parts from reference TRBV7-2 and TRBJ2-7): GAGVSQSPSNKVTEKGKDVELRCDPISGHTALYWYRQSLGQGLEFLIYFQGNSAPDKSGLPSDRFSAERTGGSVSTLTIQRTQQEDSAVYLCASSLTSPSSYEQYFGPGTRLTVT.